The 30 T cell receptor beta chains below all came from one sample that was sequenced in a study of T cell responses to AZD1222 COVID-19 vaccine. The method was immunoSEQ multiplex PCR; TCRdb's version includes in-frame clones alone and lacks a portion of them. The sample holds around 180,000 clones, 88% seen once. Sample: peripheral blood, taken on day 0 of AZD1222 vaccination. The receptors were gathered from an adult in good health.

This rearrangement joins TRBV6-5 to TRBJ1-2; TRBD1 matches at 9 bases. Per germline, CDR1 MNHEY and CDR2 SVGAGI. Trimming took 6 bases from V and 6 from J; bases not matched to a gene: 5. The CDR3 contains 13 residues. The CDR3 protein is CASRGQGNDGYTF. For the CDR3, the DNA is TGTGCCAGCAGGGGACAGGGAAACGATGGCTACACCTTC.

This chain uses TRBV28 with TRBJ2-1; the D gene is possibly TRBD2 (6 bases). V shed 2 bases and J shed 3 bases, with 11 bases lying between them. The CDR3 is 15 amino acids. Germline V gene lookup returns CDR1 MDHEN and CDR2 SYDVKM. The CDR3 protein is CASSLGGGGYNEQFF. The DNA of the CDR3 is TGTGCCAGCAGTTTAGGGGGAGGAGGCTACAATGAGCAGTTCTTC.

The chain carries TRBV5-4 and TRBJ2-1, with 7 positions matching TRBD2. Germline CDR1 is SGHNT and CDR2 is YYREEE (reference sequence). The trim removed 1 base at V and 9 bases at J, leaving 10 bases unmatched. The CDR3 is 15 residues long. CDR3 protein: CASSLFGRENLEQFF. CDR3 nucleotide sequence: TGTGCCAGCAGCTTGTTTGGGCGGGAGAATCTTGAGCAGTTCTTC.

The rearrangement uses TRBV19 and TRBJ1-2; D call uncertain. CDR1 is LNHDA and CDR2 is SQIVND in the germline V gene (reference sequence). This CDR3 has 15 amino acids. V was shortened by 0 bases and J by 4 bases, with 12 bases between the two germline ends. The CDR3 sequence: CASSIDTALLYGYTF. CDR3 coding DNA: TGTGCCAGTAGTATAGATACGGCTCTCCTCTATGGCTACACCTTC.

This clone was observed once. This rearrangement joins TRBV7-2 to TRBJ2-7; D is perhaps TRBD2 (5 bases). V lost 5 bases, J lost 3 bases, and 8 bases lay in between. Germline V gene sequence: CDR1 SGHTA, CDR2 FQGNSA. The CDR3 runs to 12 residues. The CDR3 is CASSPGSYEQYF. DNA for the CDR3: TGTGCCAGCAGCCCTGGGAGCTACGAGCAGTACTTC.

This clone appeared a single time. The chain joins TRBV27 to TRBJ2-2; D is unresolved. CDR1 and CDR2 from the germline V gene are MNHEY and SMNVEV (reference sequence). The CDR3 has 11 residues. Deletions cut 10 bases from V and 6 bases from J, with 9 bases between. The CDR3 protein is CATERAGELFF. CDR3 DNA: TGTGCCACGGAGAGAGCCGGGGAGCTGTTTTTT.

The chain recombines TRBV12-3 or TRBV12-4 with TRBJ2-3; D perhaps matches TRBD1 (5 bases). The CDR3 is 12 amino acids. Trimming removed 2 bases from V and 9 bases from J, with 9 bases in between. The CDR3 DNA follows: TGTGCCAGCAGTTTACTACAGGAAACGCAGTATTTT. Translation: CASSLLQETQYF.

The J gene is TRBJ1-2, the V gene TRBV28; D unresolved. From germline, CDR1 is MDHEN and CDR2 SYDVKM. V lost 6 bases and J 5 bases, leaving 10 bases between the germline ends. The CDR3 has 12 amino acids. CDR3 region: CASSRLGYGYTF. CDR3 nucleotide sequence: TGTGCCAGCAGCCGGTTAGGGTATGGCTACACCTTC.

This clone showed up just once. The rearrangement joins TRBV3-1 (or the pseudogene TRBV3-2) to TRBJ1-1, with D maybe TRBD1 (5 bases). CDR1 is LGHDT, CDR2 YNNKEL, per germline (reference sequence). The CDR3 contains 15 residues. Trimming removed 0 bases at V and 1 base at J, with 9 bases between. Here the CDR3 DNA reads TGTGCCAGCAGCCAAGATGCAGGGACGAACACTGAAGCTTTCTTT. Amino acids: CASSQDAGTNTEAFF.

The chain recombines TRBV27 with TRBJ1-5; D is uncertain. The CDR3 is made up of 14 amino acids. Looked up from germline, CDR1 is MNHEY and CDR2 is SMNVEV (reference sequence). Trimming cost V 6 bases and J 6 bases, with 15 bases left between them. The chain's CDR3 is CASSRHPVGQPQHF. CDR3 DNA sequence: TGTGCCAGCAGCAGGCATCCAGTGGGTCAGCCCCAGCATTTT.

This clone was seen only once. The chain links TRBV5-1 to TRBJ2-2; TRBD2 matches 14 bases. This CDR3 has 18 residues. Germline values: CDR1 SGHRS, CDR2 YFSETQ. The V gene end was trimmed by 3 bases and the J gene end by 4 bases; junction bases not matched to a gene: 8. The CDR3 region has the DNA TGCGCCAGCAGCTCGGGACTAGCGGGAGATCTTGGCACCGGGGAGCTGTTTTTT. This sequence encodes CASSSGLAGDLGTGELFF.

The CDR3 DNA reads as TGTGCCAGCAGCGGGGGACAGGGAACAAATTCACCCCTCCACTTT. The encoded protein is CASSGGQGTNSPLHF. The chain recombines TRBV5-4 with TRBJ1-6; 9 bases are shared with TRBD1. The CDR3 sequence is 15 residues long. J lost 7 bases, V lost 4 bases, and 6 bases had no gene match. Germline lookup yields CDR1 SGHNT and CDR2 YYREEE (reference sequence).

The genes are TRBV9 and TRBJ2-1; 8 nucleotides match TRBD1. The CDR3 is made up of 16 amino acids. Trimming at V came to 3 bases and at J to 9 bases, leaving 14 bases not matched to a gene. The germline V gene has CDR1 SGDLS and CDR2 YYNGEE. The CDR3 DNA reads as TGTGCCAGCAGCGACCCAGACAGGGGTAAAAGTTCTGAGCAGTTCTTC. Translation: CASSDPDRGKSSEQFF.

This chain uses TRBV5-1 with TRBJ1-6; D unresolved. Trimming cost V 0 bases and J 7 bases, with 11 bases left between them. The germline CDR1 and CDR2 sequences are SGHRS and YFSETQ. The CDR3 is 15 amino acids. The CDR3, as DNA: TGCGCCAGCAGCTTGGAAGACGGAACGAATTCACCCCTCCACTTT. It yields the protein CASSLEDGTNSPLHF.

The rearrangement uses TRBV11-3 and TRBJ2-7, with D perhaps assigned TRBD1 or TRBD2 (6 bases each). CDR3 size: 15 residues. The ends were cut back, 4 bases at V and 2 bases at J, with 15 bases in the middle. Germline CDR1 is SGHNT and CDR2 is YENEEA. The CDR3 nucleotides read TGTGCCAGCAGCTCCGCAGTGGGGGGCCCCTACGAGCAGTACTTC. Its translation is CASSSAVGGPYEQYF.

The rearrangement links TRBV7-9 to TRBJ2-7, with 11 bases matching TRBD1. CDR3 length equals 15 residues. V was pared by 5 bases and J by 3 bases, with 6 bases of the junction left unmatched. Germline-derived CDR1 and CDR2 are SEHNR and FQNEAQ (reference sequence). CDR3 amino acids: CASSRPGQGDYEQYF. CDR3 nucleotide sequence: TGTGCCAGCAGCCGTCCGGGACAGGGGGACTACGAGCAGTACTTC.

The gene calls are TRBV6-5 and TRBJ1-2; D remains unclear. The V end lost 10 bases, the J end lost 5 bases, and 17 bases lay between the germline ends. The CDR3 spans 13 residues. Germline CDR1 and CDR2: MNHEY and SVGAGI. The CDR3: CATTHGLGYGYTF. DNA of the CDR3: TGTGCCACCACCCACGGACTGGGATATGGCTACACCTTC.

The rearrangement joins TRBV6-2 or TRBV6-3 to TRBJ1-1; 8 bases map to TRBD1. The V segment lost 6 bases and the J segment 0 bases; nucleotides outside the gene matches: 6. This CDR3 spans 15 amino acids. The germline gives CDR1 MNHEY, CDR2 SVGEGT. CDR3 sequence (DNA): TGTGCCAGCAGCCCAGGGGGCATAATGAACACTGAAGCTTTCTTT. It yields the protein CASSPGGIMNTEAFF.

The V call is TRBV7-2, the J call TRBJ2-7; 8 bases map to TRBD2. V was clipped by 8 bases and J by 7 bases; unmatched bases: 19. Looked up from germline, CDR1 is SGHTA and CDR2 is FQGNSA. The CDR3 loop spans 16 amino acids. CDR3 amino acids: CASAPGGLGAILEQYF. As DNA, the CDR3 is TGTGCCAGCGCACCGGGGGGGCTGGGTGCGATCCTGGAGCAGTACTTC.

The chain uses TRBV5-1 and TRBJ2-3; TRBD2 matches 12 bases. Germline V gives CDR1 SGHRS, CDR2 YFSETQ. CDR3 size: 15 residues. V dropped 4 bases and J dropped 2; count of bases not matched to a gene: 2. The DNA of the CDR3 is TGCGCCAGCAGCCCTAGCGGGAGGGCCACAGATACGCAGTATTTT. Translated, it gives CASSPSGRATDTQYF.

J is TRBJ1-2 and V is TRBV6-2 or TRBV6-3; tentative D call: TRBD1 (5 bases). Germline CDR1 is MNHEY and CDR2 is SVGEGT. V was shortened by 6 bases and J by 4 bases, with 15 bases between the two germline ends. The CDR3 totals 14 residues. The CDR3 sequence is CASSMTVASYGYTF. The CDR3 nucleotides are TGTGCCAGCAGCATGACAGTCGCCTCCTATGGCTACACCTTC.

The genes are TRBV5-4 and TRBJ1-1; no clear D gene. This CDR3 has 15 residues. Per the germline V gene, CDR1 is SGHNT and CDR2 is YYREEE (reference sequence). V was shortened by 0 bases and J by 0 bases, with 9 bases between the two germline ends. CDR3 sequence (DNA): TGTGCCAGCAGCTTGGTCGGACGTTTGAACACTGAAGCTTTCTTT. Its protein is CASSLVGRLNTEAFF.

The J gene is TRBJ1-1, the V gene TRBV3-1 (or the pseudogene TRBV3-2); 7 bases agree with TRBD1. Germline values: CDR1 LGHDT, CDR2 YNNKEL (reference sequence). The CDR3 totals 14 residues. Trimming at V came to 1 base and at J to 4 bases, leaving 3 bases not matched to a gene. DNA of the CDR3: TGTGCCAGCAGCCAAGCAGGGGACAGCACTGAAGCTTTCTTT. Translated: CASSQAGDSTEAFF.

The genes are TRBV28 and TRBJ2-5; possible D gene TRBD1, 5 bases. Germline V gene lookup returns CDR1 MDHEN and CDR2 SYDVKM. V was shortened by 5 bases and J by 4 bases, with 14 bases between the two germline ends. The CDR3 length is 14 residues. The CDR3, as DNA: TGTGCCAGCAGTAAATCAGGGATGGGAGAGACCCAGTACTTC. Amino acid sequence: CASSKSGMGETQYF.

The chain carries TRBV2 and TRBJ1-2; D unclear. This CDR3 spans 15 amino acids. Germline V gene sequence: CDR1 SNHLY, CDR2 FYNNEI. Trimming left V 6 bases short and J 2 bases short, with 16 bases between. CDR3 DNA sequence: TGTGCCAGCAGGGCCCTCTCGTTTCAGAACTATGGCTACACCTTC. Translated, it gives CASRALSFQNYGYTF.

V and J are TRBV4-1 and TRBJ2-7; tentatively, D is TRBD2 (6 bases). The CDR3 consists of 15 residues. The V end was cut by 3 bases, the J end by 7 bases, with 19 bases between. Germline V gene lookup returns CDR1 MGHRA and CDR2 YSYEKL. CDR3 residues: CASSQDPGLAGEQYF. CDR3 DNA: TGCGCCAGCAGCCAGGACCCGGGACTGGCGGGGGAGCAGTACTTC.

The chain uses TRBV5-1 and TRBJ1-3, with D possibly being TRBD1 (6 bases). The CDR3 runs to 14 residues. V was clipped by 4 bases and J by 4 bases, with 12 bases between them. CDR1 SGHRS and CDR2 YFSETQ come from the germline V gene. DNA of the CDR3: TGCGCCAGCAGCACAGGGCCTTCCGGAAACACCATATATTTT. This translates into CASSTGPSGNTIYF.

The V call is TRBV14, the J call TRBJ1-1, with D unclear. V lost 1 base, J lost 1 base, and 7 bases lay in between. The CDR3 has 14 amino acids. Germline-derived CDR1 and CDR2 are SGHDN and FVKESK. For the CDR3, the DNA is TGTGCCAGCAGCCAAGCCCCTACGAACACTGAAGCTTTCTTT. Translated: CASSQAPTNTEAFF.

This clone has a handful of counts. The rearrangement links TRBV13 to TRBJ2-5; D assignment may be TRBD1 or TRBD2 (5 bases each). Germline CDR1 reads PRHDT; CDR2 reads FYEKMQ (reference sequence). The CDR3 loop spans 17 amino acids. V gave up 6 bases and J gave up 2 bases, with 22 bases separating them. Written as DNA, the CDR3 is TGTGCCAGCAGTTCACCCGGGGCCCTAGTTCGACAAGAGACCCAGTACTTC. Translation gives CASSSPGALVRQETQYF.

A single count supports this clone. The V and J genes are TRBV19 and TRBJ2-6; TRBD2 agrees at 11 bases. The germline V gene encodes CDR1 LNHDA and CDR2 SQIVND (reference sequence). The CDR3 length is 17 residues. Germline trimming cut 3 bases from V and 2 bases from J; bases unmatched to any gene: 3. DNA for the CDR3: TGTGCCAGTAGTATTAGCGGGAGGGCCACTGGGGCCAACGTCCTGACTTTC. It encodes CASSISGRATGANVLTF. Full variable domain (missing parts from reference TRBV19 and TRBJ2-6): DGGITQSPKYLFRKEGQNVTLSCEQNLNHDAMYWYRQDPGQGLRLIYYSQIVNDFQKGDIAEGYSVSREKKESFPLTVTSAQKNPTAFYLCASSISGRATGANVLTFGAGSRLTVL.